The rows below give T cell receptor beta chains drawn from one sample of a study of T cell changes during pregnancy in multiple sclerosis. Clones were read by immunoSEQ multiplex PCR, and TCRdb kept only the in-frame ones, dropping some. The table has 45,000 to 60,000 clones, about nine tenths seen once. The material was CD4+ T cells from peripheral blood mononuclear cells, obtained after pregnancy. The receptor set was obtained from a female donor in good health, enrolled as a control in a pregnancy study. Each CDR3 is given with its conserved first and last residue. D genes are given only for firm matches. A row's size may be missing; if present it is once, few, many or a size class.

TRBV19	TRBJ1-4	.	TRBD1	CASSWGGTGYEKLFF	TGTGCCAGTAGTTGGGGGGGGACAGGGTACGAAAAACTGTTTTTT
TRBV9	TRBJ2-7	.	TRBD1	CASSVTGTGYEQYF	TGTGCCAGCAGCGTAACGGGGACAGGCTACGAGCAGTACTTC
TRBV7-9	TRBJ1-1	once	.	CASSLLPGTEAFF	TGTGCCAGCAGCTTACTTCCGGGCACTGAAGCTTTCTTT
TRBV18	TRBJ2-1	.	TRBD2	CASSPSGGAGNEQFF	TGTGCCAGCTCACCCTCCGGGGGGGCCGGCAATGAGCAGTTCTTC
TRBV7-2	TRBJ2-7	.	TRBD2	CASSLGLAGGWQYF	TGTGCCAGCAGCTTGGGACTAGCGGGAGGGTGGCAGTACTTC
TRBV7-9	TRBJ2-2	.	TRBD1	CASSDRDRRPLNTGELFF	TGTGCCAGCAGCGACCGGGACAGGCGCCCTCTCAACACCGGGGAGCTGTTTTTT
TRBV7-8	TRBJ1-1	.	.	CASSPRVILNTEAFF	TGTGCCAGCAGCCCCAGGGTAATTTTAAACACTGAAGCTTTCTTT
TRBV6-5	TRBJ1-2	.	.	CASSWGDGYTF	TGTGCCAGCAGTTGGGGAGATGGCTACACCTTC
TRBV4-1	TRBJ1-1	.	TRBD1	CASSQEEGALTEAFF	TGCGCCAGCAGCCAAGAGGAGGGGGCGCTTACTGAAGCTTTCTTT
TRBV7-8	TRBJ1-1	.	.	CASSFNTGWTEAFF	TGTGCCAGCAGCTTCAACACAGGGTGGACTGAAGCTTTCTTT
TRBV10-3	TRBJ1-1	.	.	CAAQPRGDTEAFF	TGTGCCGCTCAACCGCGGGGCGACACTGAAGCTTTCTTT
TRBV4-1	TRBJ2-5	once	TRBD2	CASSQGGGRAGETQYF	TGCGCCAGCAGCCAAGGGGGCGGGAGGGCCGGGGAGACCCAGTACTTC
TRBV10-3	TRBJ2-3	.	.	CAILKLAIPDTQYF	TGTGCCATCCTCAAGCTAGCTATCCCAGATACGCAGTATTTT
TRBV11-2	TRBJ1-5	.	.	CASSALGEPQHF	TGTGCCAGCAGCGCCCTCGGAGAGCCCCAGCATTTT
TRBV7-2	TRBJ2-3	.	TRBD2	CASSLASGSGTDTQYF	TGTGCCAGCAGCTTAGCTAGCGGGAGTGGCACAGATACGCAGTATTTT
TRBV6-5	TRBJ2-1	once	.	CASSSPGVVYNEQFF	TGTGCCAGCAGTTCCCCCGGAGTAGTCTACAATGAGCAGTTCTTC
TRBV30	TRBJ1-5	.	.	CAWSVRAGNQPQHF	TGTGCCTGGAGTGTACGGGCGGGAAATCAGCCCCAGCATTTT
TRBV11-3	TRBJ2-1	.	TRBD1	CASSPGQGVGDEQFF	TGTGCCAGCAGCCCGGGACAGGGGGTCGGCGATGAGCAGTTCTTC
TRBV6-1	TRBJ2-1	.	TRBD2	CASGTSTYNEQFF	TGTGCCAGCGGGACTAGTACCTACAATGAGCAGTTCTTC
TRBV5-1	TRBJ2-2	.	TRBD1	CASSSRDRGTGELFF	TGCGCCAGCAGCTCACGGGACAGGGGGACCGGGGAGCTGTTTTTT
TRBV6-1	TRBJ2-4	.	TRBD2	CASSVSGTSNQNIQYF	TGTGCCAGCAGTGTATCCGGGACTAGCAACCAAAACATTCAGTACTTC
TRBV21-1	TRBJ2-1	.	.	CASSKVSLRGYHRYNEQFF	TGTGCCAGCAGCAAAGTATCCCTCAGGGGGTATCATAGATACAATGAGCAGTTCTTC
TRBV5-1	TRBJ2-7	.	.	CASSLGLDSYEQYF	TGCGCCAGCAGCTTAGGACTGGACTCCTACGAGCAGTACTTC
TRBV13	TRBJ2-3	.	TRBD1	CASSFGLWRTGGRTDTQYF	TGTGCCAGCAGCTTCGGCCTATGGAGGACAGGGGGAAGGACAGATACGCAGTATTTT
TRBV27	TRBJ2-7	.	.	CASSFVAGAYHEQYF	TGTGCCAGCAGTTTTGTGGCGGGGGCGTACCACGAGCAGTACTTC
TRBV5-1	TRBJ1-2	.	TRBD1	CASKETTGDYGYTF	TGCGCCAGTAAAGAGACCACAGGGGACTATGGCTACACCTTC
TRBV15	TRBJ2-2	.	TRBD2	CATSRTSGTSGFWRTTGELFF	TGTGCCACCAGCAGAACCTCCGGGACTAGCGGATTTTGGAGGACCACCGGGGAGCTGTTTTTT
TRBV7-9	TRBJ2-1	.	TRBD2	CASSQLGGSSYNEQFF	TGTGCCAGCAGTCAATTGGGGGGGAGCTCCTACAATGAGCAGTTCTTC
TRBV11-1	TRBJ2-7	once	TRBD1	CASSVAADRGREQYF	TGTGCCAGCAGCGTAGCGGCCGACAGGGGGCGGGAGCAGTACTTC
TRBV5-1	TRBJ2-5	once	.	CASGGGLGAGETQYF	TGCGCCAGCGGAGGAGGTTTGGGGGCCGGGGAGACCCAGTACTTC
TRBV2	TRBJ2-7	.	TRBD2	CASKRAGVSYEQYF	TGTGCCAGCAAGAGAGCGGGAGTGTCCTACGAGCAGTACTTC
TRBV7-9	TRBJ2-1	.	TRBD2	CASSLEGPGRADNEQFF	TGTGCCAGCAGCTTAGAGGGGCCGGGGAGGGCCGACAATGAGCAGTTCTTC
TRBV2	TRBJ2-7	.	.	CASRPRGAYEQYF	TGTGCCAGCAGACCCAGGGGGGCTTACGAGCAGTACTTC
TRBV29-1	TRBJ1-1	.	.	CSGMRTEAFF	TGCAGCGGGATGAGGACTGAAGCTTTCTTT
TRBV6-1	TRBJ2-7	.	.	CASSARTATYEQYF	TGTGCCAGCAGTGCCCGGACAGCTACCTACGAGCAGTACTTC
TRBV6-6	TRBJ2-1	.	TRBD1	CASSPRRTGNEQFF	TGTGCCAGCTCCCCTAGAAGGACAGGGAACGAGCAGTTCTTC
TRBV6-1	TRBJ2-7	.	.	CASSELPGVDYEQYF	TGTGCCAGCAGTGAACTCCCAGGGGTCGACTACGAGCAGTACTTC
TRBV7-2	TRBJ2-2	.	.	CASSQPGSRNTGELFF	TGTGCCAGCAGCCAACCCGGGAGCCGAAACACCGGGGAGCTGTTTTTT
TRBV10-3	TRBJ2-7	.	TRBD2	CAISESSSGEREQYF	TGTGCCATCAGTGAGTCGTCTAGCGGGGAACGCGAGCAGTACTTC
TRBV11-1	TRBJ2-1	.	TRBD2	CASSLGGTSGDEQFF	TGTGCCAGCAGCTTAGGAGGGACTAGCGGGGATGAGCAGTTCTTC
TRBV7-8	TRBJ1-3	.	.	CASSFETGFGNTIYF	TGTGCCAGCAGCTTTGAAACAGGGTTTGGAAACACCATATATTTT
TRBV5-1	TRBJ2-3	.	.	CASSPATRLTTDTQYF	TGCGCCAGCAGCCCGGCGACACGCTTAACCACAGATACGCAGTATTTT
TRBV5-1	TRBJ2-3	.	TRBD2	CASTPGGSSTDTQYF	TGCGCCAGCACGCCGGGGGGATCAAGCACAGATACGCAGTATTTT
TRBV25-1	TRBJ1-2	.	.	CASSESFGYTF	TGTGCCAGCTCTGAATCTTTTGGCTACACCTTC
TRBV7-6	TRBJ2-3	.	TRBD2	CASSPRIGTSGGAADTQYF	TGTGCCAGCAGCCCCCGAATAGGGACTAGCGGGGGGGCGGCAGATACGCAGTATTTT
TRBV15	TRBJ2-2	.	.	CATSKGTPNTGELFF	TGTGCCACCAGCAAAGGGACTCCGAACACCGGGGAGCTGTTTTTT
TRBV27	TRBJ1-1	.	TRBD1	CASSFNPGTGNTEAFF	TGTGCCAGCAGTTTCAACCCCGGGACAGGGAACACTGAAGCTTTCTTT
TRBV12-5	TRBJ2-2	few	.	CASGPRGDGELFF	TGTGCTAGTGGCCCCAGGGGTGACGGGGAGCTGTTTTTT
TRBV2	TRBJ1-3	.	.	CASGGVRILSGNTIYF	TGTGCCAGCGGAGGTGTCAGGATTCTCTCTGGAAACACCATATATTTT
TRBV5-1	TRBJ2-5	.	TRBD1	CASGPVGTEGETQYF	TGCGCCAGCGGCCCCGTAGGGACAGAGGGGGAGACCCAGTACTTC
TRBV11-2	TRBJ2-3	.	TRBD2	CASSLKTSRQYF	TGTGCCAGCAGCTTAAAGACTAGCCGGCAGTATTTT